This T cell receptor (beta chain) is from a study of shared clonotypes between healthy human individuals. Study overall: Donors had three CD4 naive, three CD4 memory, two CD8 naive and one CD8 memory plate apiece.

Germline CDR1 is KGHSH and CDR2 is LQKENI. The CDR3 is made up of 16 amino acids. J was trimmed by 3 bases and V by 1 base; bases with no gene match: 7. This clone was seen just once. No antigen is known for it. Findings of the study overall: The sole specimen, blood, was sampled, and tissue repertoires likely differ. The diversity represented, both genetic and in exposure history, was limited by few donors. Though the depth was large, rarefaction showed that sorted-subset sequencing was incomplete.

Clones were read by immunoSEQ multiplex PCR, and TCRdb kept only the in-frame ones, dropping some. This table holds 2,500,000 or so clones, roughly 93% found once. This TCR derives from a man aged 18 to 30 in good health. Some clones in this sample may be carry-over from other donors' samples. J is TRBJ2-5 and V is TRBV18; 8 bases map to TRBD1. What was sequenced was naive CD4+ T cells from PBMCs. Subset given: CD45RA+ positively selected. The CDR3 is CASSPLSGQGKETQYF. The CDR3 nucleotides are TGTGCCAGCTCACCACTATCTGGACAGGGAAAAGAGACCCAGTACTTC.